These T cell receptor beta chains were read from a single sample in a study of OX40 agonist ivuxolimab in advanced cancers. Assay used: immunoSEQ multiplex PCR; TCRdb lists only in-frame clones, some missing. The sample includes roughly 100,000 clones, roughly 95% of them seen just once. The specimen was CD4+ or CD8+ T cells sorted from blood, collected in a trial of the OX40 agonist ivuxolimab. The origin of the receptors is an adult with an advanced solid tumor such as melanoma, head and neck, liver or kidney cancer. The CDR3 runs from the conserved cysteine through the conserved F or W. The order of the fields is D gene, clone size, V gene, J gene, CDR3 DNA, CDR3 protein. The D gene is left open where the match is weak. Part of the rows lack a size; the others show once, few, many or a class for expanded clones.

>TRBD1|-|TRBV6-5|TRBJ2-7
TGTGCCAGCAGTTACAGGCAGGGGGCATACTACGAGCAGTACTTC
CASSYRQGAYYEQYF
>TRBD2|-|TRBV2|TRBJ2-1
TGTGCCAGCAGTGAAGGGGCGGGGGAGTACAATGAGCAGTTCTTC
CASSEGAGEYNEQFF
>-|once|TRBV4-3|TRBJ2-7
TGCGCCAGCAGCCAAGTGCAGGGGGGGGGACCCTACGAGCAGTACTTC
CASSQVQGGGPYEQYF
>-|-|TRBV9|TRBJ1-1
TGTGCCAGCAGCCCCGGGACGGCGAACACTGAAGCTTTCTTT
CASSPGTANTEAFF
>TRBD1|-|TRBV28|TRBJ1-2
TGTGCCAGCAGTGGAGTGTTGAGACAGGGGAGGACTGGTGATGGCTACACCTTC
CASSGVLRQGRTGDGYTF
>TRBD1|-|TRBV27|TRBJ1-2
TGTGCCAGCAGTCTTACCGGGACAGGGGAATATAACGGCTACACCTTC
CASSLTGTGEYNGYTF
>-|-|TRBV19|TRBJ1-2
TGTGCCAGTAGCACCGCCCCCCGGGGCGACAGGAACGGCTACACCTTC
CASSTAPRGDRNGYTF
>-|-|TRBV5-4|TRBJ1-2
TGTGCCAGCAGCTACGGGGACACCTACTATGGCTACACCTTC
CASSYGDTYYGYTF
>-|-|TRBV11-2|TRBJ1-5
TGTGCCAGCAGCTGGGACGAGAATCAGCCCCAGCATTTT
CASSWDENQPQHF
>TRBD2|-|TRBV14|TRBJ2-7
TGTGCCAGCAGCCAAGGGACTAGCGGGAGCCACGAGCAGTACTTC
CASSQGTSGSHEQYF
>-|-|TRBV27|TRBJ1-1
TGTGCCAGCAGACTACAGGGTTGGATCACTGAAGCTTTCTTT
CASRLQGWITEAFF
>-|-|TRBV6-5|TRBJ2-3
TGTGCCAGCAGTTACTCTTCGGCGCAGTATTTT
CASSYSSAQYF
>-|-|TRBV2|TRBJ1-1
TGTGCCAGCGCATCCCGACTGATGAACACTGAAGCTTTCTTT
CASASRLMNTEAFF
>-|-|TRBV11-2|TRBJ2-7
TGTGCCAGCAGCTCCCCCGTGATGGCAGGGGACCCCTACGAGCAGTACTTC
CASSSPVMAGDPYEQYF
>TRBD2|-|TRBV7-8|TRBJ2-5
TGTGCCAGCAGCTTAGTCGCGGGGGGTTTCCAAGAGACCCAGTACTTC
CASSLVAGGFQETQYF
>-|-|TRBV28|TRBJ1-4
TGTGCCAGCAGTTTCCATACCGGGACTCCCAATGAAAAACTGTTTTTT
CASSFHTGTPNEKLFF
>-|-|TRBV28|TRBJ1-1
TGTGCCAGCAGTTTGGGCACCATGAACACTGAAGCTTTCTTT
CASSLGTMNTEAFF
>-|once|TRBV4-1|TRBJ1-5
TGCGCCAGCAGCCAAGACAGGGAAGCTCAGCCCCAGCATTTT
CASSQDREAQPQHF
>TRBD1|-|TRBV6-5|TRBJ2-3
TGTGCCAGCGCCACGCAACAGGGGGTCAAAGATACGCAGTATTTT
CASATQQGVKDTQYF
>TRBD2|-|TRBV6-8|TRBJ2-2
TGTGCCAGCATTCAACCCCGGGGGGGTCGCCCCCGCGGGGAGCTGTTTTTT
CASIQPRGGRPRGELFF
>-|-|TRBV13|TRBJ1-1
TGTGCCAGCAGCCTGAGCGAGACTGAAGCTTTCTTT
CASSLSETEAFF
>TRBD2|-|TRBV29-1|TRBJ2-3
TGCAGCGTTCGCGGGGGGGGCACAGATACGCAGTATTTT
CSVRGGGTDTQYF
>-|-|TRBV19|TRBJ1-1
TGTGCCAGTAGTTCCGGTTTCAACACTGAAGCTTTCTTT
CASSSGFNTEAFF
>-|-|TRBV6-5|TRBJ1-1
TGTGCCAGCAGCTCGGACATGAACACTGAAGCTTTCTTT
CASSSDMNTEAFF
>-|-|TRBV27|TRBJ1-2
TGTGCCAGCAGTTTCGGGACGGACTATGGCTACATCTTC
CASSFGTDYGYIF
>TRBD1|-|TRBV28|TRBJ1-5
TGTGCCAGCAGTTTGGAGCCCAGGGGGGATAGCAATCAGCCCCAGCATTTT
CASSLEPRGDSNQPQHF
>TRBD2|-|TRBV5-1|TRBJ2-5
TGCGCCAGCAGTTCGACTAGCGGGAAAATGTTGGGAGAGACCCAGTACTTC
CASSSTSGKMLGETQYF
>-|-|TRBV7-3|TRBJ2-1
TGTGCCAGCAGCTTAACGGTTGGGGCTGAGCAGTTCTTC
CASSLTVGAEQFF
>TRBD1|-|TRBV27|TRBJ2-3
TGTGCCAGCAGCCTAGAAGAGGGACAGAACACAGATACGCAGTATTTT
CASSLEEGQNTDTQYF
>-|-|TRBV19|TRBJ2-1
TGTGCCAGTAGTAAATCCGGGCCCTCCTACAATGAGCAGTTCTTC
CASSKSGPSYNEQFF
>-|once|TRBV19|TRBJ1-1
TGTGCCAGTAGCCATCAGGGCTACACTGAAGCTTTCTTT
CASSHQGYTEAFF
>-|-|TRBV28|TRBJ1-2
TGTGCCAGCAGTTTAGAAGGGGGCTACACCTTC
CASSLEGGYTF
>-|-|TRBV11-2|TRBJ2-2
TGTGCCAGCAGCTTAGGAAAACAGGGGAACACCGGGGAGCTGTTTTTT
CASSLGKQGNTGELFF
>-|-|TRBV27|TRBJ2-7
TGTGCCAGCAGTTTACGGGGGTCCAGCTCCTACGAGCAGTACTTC
CASSLRGSSSYEQYF
>-|-|TRBV12-5|TRBJ1-1
TGTGCTAGTGGCCCTTGGGGGGGGAACACTGAAGCTTTCTTT
CASGPWGGNTEAFF
>-|-|TRBV6-5|TRBJ2-1
TGTGCCAGCACCACGGGACCTTTCTACAATGAGCAGTTCTTC
CASTTGPFYNEQFF
>-|-|TRBV19|TRBJ2-7
TGTGCCAGCAGCCCCAAGGGGGGGAGGTCCTACGAGCAGTACTTC
CASSPKGGRSYEQYF
>-|-|TRBV15|TRBJ1-5
TGTGCCACCAGCAGAGGGAATCAGGGATTTAATCAGCCCCAGCATTTT
CATSRGNQGFNQPQHF
>-|-|TRBV5-6|TRBJ1-2
TGTGCCAGCAGCTTGATTCGAGGGACCCCTGGAGGCTACACCTTC
CASSLIRGTPGGYTF
>-|-|TRBV5-6|TRBJ2-1
TGTGCCAGCAGCTTGGTCCGCGACAAGTACAATGAGCAGTTCTTC
CASSLVRDKYNEQFF
>TRBD1|-|TRBV7-3|TRBJ2-7
TGTGCCAGCAGCTTAGGGGACAGCTCCTACGAGCAGTACTTC
CASSLGDSSYEQYF
>TRBD1|once|TRBV7-9|TRBJ2-4
TGTGCCAGCGGCGGGACAGGGGAAAGAAACATTCAGTACTTC
CASGGTGERNIQYF
>-|-|TRBV19|TRBJ2-1
TGTGCCAGTAGTACGGACTTTCACAATGAGCAGTTCTTC
CASSTDFHNEQFF
>-|-|TRBV7-9|TRBJ2-5
TGTGCCAGCAGCTCCGACGGGAGCAGTCAAGAGACCCAGTACTTC
CASSSDGSSQETQYF
>-|-|TRBV6-1|TRBJ2-5
TGTGCCAGCAGTGAATTCTCGTCGAGGTGGCAGGGCCGGCAAGAGACCCAGTACTTC
CASSEFSSRWQGRQETQYF
>-|-|TRBV9|TRBJ2-5
TGTGCCAGCAGCGTGTCTGGCGGCTACCAAGAGACCCAGTACTTC
CASSVSGGYQETQYF
>TRBD2|-|TRBV19|TRBJ2-7
TGTGCCAGTAGTATGAGCGGGGGGTACGAGCAGTACTTC
CASSMSGGYEQYF
>-|-|TRBV7-6|TRBJ2-1
TGTGCCAGCAGCCGTCGCATGGAGGGGGACAATGAGCAGTTCTTC
CASSRRMEGDNEQFF
>-|-|TRBV11-3|TRBJ1-1
TGTGCCAGCAGCCTAAGGGGTGCGAACACTGAAGCTTTCTTT
CASSLRGANTEAFF
>TRBD2|-|TRBV27|TRBJ2-7
TGTGCCAGCAGCTGGGGACTAGCGGGTTCCTACGAGCAGTACTTC
CASSWGLAGSYEQYF
>-|-|TRBV27|TRBJ1-4
TGTGCCAGCAGCCCGCGGGGGACCGATAATGAAAAACTGTTTTTT
CASSPRGTDNEKLFF
>-|-|TRBV6-5|TRBJ1-2
TGTGCCAGCAGGGTGGGACCGAGATATGGCTACACCTTC
CASRVGPRYGYTF